The next 8 T cell receptor beta chains were all read from a single sample in a study of cytomegalovirus exposure and HLA in healthy donors. It was with 60 Vbeta and 13 Jbeta primers that the PCR ran. Profiling relied on immunoSEQ multiplex PCR, and the TCRdb table lists in-frame clones only, not all of them. Of fewer than 100,000 clones listed, over 75% are singletons. The material sequenced was PBMCs. The receptor set was obtained from a man in his forties in good health and CMV-seronegative.

J is TRBJ2-7 and V is TRBV27; D possibly corresponds to TRBD2 (6 bases). Germline CDR1 is MNHEY and CDR2 is SMNVEV (reference sequence). Trimming pared 4 bases from V and 2 bases from J, leaving 18 bases between. The CDR3 contains 16 residues. The CDR3 bases are TGTGCCAGCAGTTCCGCGTCCCTAGCGTCTACCTACGAGCAGTACTTC. Amino acid sequence: CASSSASLASTYEQYF.

The gene calls are TRBV30 and TRBJ2-1; a weak D match, TRBD2 (5 bases). Germline-derived CDR1 and CDR2 are GTSNPN and SVGIG (reference sequence). The V and J ends lost 2 bases and 3 bases respectively, with 14 bases between them. The length of the CDR3 is 15 residues. DNA of the CDR3: TGTGCCTGGAGTTTGGCGGGCGCTAACTACAATGAGCAGTTCTTC. This sequence encodes CAWSLAGANYNEQFF. Full variable domain (missing parts from reference TRBV30 and TRBJ2-1): SQTIHQWPATLVQPVGSPLSLECTVEGTSNPNLYWYRQAAGRGLQLLFYSVGIGQISSEVPQNLSASRPQDRQFILSSKKLLLSDSGFYLCAWSLAGANYNEQFFGPGTRLTVL.

The rearrangement links TRBV27 to TRBJ1-5, with D perhaps matching TRBD1 (5 bases). CDR3 length equals 14 residues. The V gene's germline CDR1 is MNHEY and CDR2 SMNVEV (reference sequence). The V end lost 3 bases, the J end lost 9 bases, and 15 bases lay between the germline ends. The CDR3 region is CASSFGAGSRPQHF. The CDR3 coding sequence is TGTGCCAGCAGTTTTGGGGCAGGATCGAGGCCCCAGCATTTT.

The rearrangement joins TRBV6-1 to TRBJ2-2, with 7 positions matching TRBD1. J gave up 4 bases and V 6 bases, and 5 bases lay outside the gene matches. The CDR3 consists of 14 residues. Germline CDR1 reads MNHNS; CDR2 reads SASEGT. The CDR3, as DNA: TGTGCCAGCAGAGTGACAGGGTCCACCGGGGAGCTGTTTTTT. It codes for CASRVTGSTGELFF.

This clone was seen just once. The rearrangement joins TRBV5-6 to TRBJ2-1, with 9 bases fitting TRBD1. J was trimmed by 8 bases and V by 4 bases; bases with no gene match: 10. The V gene's germline CDR1 is SGHDT and CDR2 YYEEEE. The CDR3 extends over 15 amino acids. CDR3 sequence reads: CASSAGTGREYEQFF. CDR3 DNA: TGTGCCAGCAGCGCTGGGACAGGGCGGGAGTATGAGCAGTTCTTC.

There are a few counts of this clone. The rearrangement links TRBV7-3 to TRBJ2-1, with 8 nucleotides matching TRBD1. The CDR3 length is 13 residues. Germline CDR1 SGHTA, CDR2 FQGTGA. The trim removed 2 bases at V and 9 bases at J, leaving 3 bases unmatched. The chain's CDR3 is CASSLLTGGEQFF. In DNA, the CDR3 is TGTGCCAGCAGCTTACTCACAGGGGGTGAGCAGTTCTTC.

The rearrangement uses TRBV19 and TRBJ2-3, with TRBD2 matching over 12 bases. The V gene end was trimmed by 5 bases and the J gene end by 6 bases; junction bases not matched to a gene: 3. The CDR3 contains 14 residues. Germline V lookup: CDR1 LNHDA, CDR2 SQIVND (reference sequence). The CDR3 here is CASSLAGGSDTQYF. The CDR3 region has the DNA TGTGCCAGTAGTCTAGCGGGAGGGTCCGATACGCAGTATTTT.

The chain has TRBV5-1 and TRBJ2-1; D possibly corresponds to TRBD1 (6 bases). This CDR3 has 14 amino acids. Germline V lookup: CDR1 SGHRS, CDR2 YFSETQ. V was cut by 4 bases and J by 9 bases, with 17 bases left in between. The DNA for the CDR3 is TGCGCCAGCAGCCACGGGACAACCCCCGGTGAGCAGTTCTTC. Encoded protein: CASSHGTTPGEQFF.